The entry below gives a single T cell receptor (beta chain) sequence along with its context. Its antigen remains undetermined. Per-base quality was not reported, and no clone a single base away is much larger than it. For each enrolled patient, mismatch repair deficiency was established using either polymerase chain reaction or immunohistochemistry. A few patients who responded to pembrolizumab therapy underwent TCR sequencing. In the phase II trial, pembrolizumab PD-1 blockade was tested prospectively in advanced mismatch repair-deficient cancers, no matter which tissue of origin the cancers came from. Peripheral blood T cell samples were collected serially, before PD-1 blockade began and at several time points afterward. Blood sampling times were reported as weeks after the first pembrolizumab dose. Receptors were amplified or captured by the immunoSEQ multiplex PCR assay. TCRdb provides this immuneACCESS table in a form limited to in-frame rearrangements. Some clones are lacking; in checked studies, under half of them reflect an unresolved V gene, and why the rest are absent is not known. The sample data list under 150,000 clones, and 88% of these were observed just once. The top ten clones comprise approximately 12% of the sample.

Trimming removed 5 bases from V and 7 bases from J; the gene matches leave 7 bases unexplained. Inclusive of the bounding cysteine and phenylalanine, the CDR3 is 13 residues long. The DNA shown is the 39-base CDR3, in frame from base 1. For CDR1 and CDR2, the germline V gene (reference sequence) lists LNHDA and SQIVND. These data are taken from a study of PD-1 blockade in mismatch repair-deficient tumors (dated by TCRdb to the late 2010s). Some background on the complete study: The trial enrolled just over 85 consecutive patients with about a dozen mismatch repair-deficient cancer types between September 2013 and 2016, all previously treated and progressing. Tumor-associated T cell clones were tracked in the peripheral blood of patients responding to PD-1 blockade by deep sequencing of TCR CDR3 regions. Results the study describes overall, beyond this receptor: Rapid expansion after pembrolizumab followed by contraction, generally before radiologic responses, was shown by tumor-resident clones, which were often undetectable in blood before treatment.

The sequence came from an adult with mismatch repair-deficient cancer. The rearranged segments are TRBV19 and TRBJ1-1; 7 of the junction bases match TRBD1. This specimen was peripheral blood, taken roughly 67 weeks after starting pembrolizumab. The CDR3 protein: CASSSRTGNEAFF. The nucleotides are TGTGCCAGTAGTTCACGGACAGGCAATGAAGCTTTCTTT.